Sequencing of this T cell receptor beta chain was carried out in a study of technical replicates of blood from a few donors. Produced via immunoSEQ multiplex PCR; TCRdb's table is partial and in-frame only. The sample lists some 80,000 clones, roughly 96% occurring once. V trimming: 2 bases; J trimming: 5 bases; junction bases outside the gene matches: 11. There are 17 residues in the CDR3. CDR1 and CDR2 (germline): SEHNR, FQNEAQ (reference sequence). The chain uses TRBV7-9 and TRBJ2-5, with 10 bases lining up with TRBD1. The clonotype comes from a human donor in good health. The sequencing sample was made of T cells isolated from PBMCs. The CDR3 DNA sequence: TGTGCCAGCAGCTTATGGGCCGGGACAGGGGAAAGGGAGACCCAGTACTTC. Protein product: CASSLWAGTGERETQYF.